These 23 T cell receptor beta chains originate from one sample sequenced in a study of T cell repertoires in cytomegalovirus infection. TCRdb called the reads again in MiXCR, with one record for every CDR3 protein. The top ten clones hold 15% to 20% of a sample with 160,000 or so distinct CDR3 sequences, 17% of them seen once. Sequencing was performed on CD8+ T cells from PBMCs. The receptor source for this set is a human donor in good health (CMV status not recorded). Some clones in this sample may be carry-over from other donors' samples.

This clonotype was counted a few times. V is TRBV6-1 and J is TRBJ2-1; no clear D gene. Looked up from germline, CDR1 is MNHNS and CDR2 is SASEGT. This CDR3 has 12 residues. Trimming pared 1 base from V and 5 bases from J, leaving 3 bases between. The DNA for the CDR3 is TGTGCCAGCAGTGAAGAGAACAATGAGCAGTTCTTC. It codes for CASSEENNEQFF.

The rearrangement links TRBV20-1 to TRBJ2-1; the match to TRBD1 covers 8 bases. CDR3 length equals 15 residues. J lost 0 bases, V lost 2 bases, and 3 bases had no gene match. Per the germline V gene, CDR1 is DFQATT and CDR2 is SNEGSKA (reference sequence). The CDR3 sequence: CSARYRGSSYNEQFF. The CDR3 DNA is TGCAGTGCTAGATACAGGGGGAGCTCCTACAATGAGCAGTTCTTC.

The V and J genes are TRBV7-6 and TRBJ2-7; TRBD1 matches 10 bases. Unmatched junction bases numbered 10, after V lost 9 bases and J lost 2 bases. This CDR3 spans 15 amino acids. The germline gives CDR1 SGHVS, CDR2 FNYEAQ. The CDR3 loop reads CASTLTGTGAYEQYF. Written as DNA, the CDR3 is TGTGCCAGTACCCTTACCGGGACAGGGGCCTACGAGCAGTACTTC. Full variable domain (remainder filled in from reference TRBV7-6 and TRBJ2-7): GAGVSQSPRYKVTKRGQDVALRCDPISGHVSLYWYRQALGQGPEFLTYFNYEAQQDKSGLPNDRFSAERPEGSISTLTIQRTEQRDSAMYRCASTLTGTGAYEQYFGPGTRLTVT.

The sample holds a few counts of this clonotype. This chain uses TRBV9 with TRBJ2-7, with D perhaps matching TRBD1 or TRBD2 (5 bases each). The V gene's germline CDR1 is SGDLS and CDR2 YYNGEE. This CDR3 contains 14 residues. Trimming pared 0 bases from V and 4 bases from J, leaving 11 bases between. The DNA for the CDR3 is TGTGCCAGCAGCGTAGAGTCGGGGCAATACGAGCAGTACTTC. Translated: CASSVESGQYEQYF.

This clonotype turned up a few times. V and J are TRBV6-2 or TRBV6-3 and TRBJ2-5, with 12 bases aligning to TRBD2. From germline, CDR1 is MNHEY and CDR2 SVGEGT. Losses at the gene ends were 9 bases for V and 0 bases for J; bases not matched to a gene: 8. The CDR3 consists of 16 residues. In DNA, the CDR3 is TGTGCCAGTTTCCTTAGGACTAGCGGGGACCAAGAGACCCAGTACTTC. Translated: CASFLRTSGDQETQYF.

The rearrangement uses TRBV28 and TRBJ2-7; TRBD1 matches at 9 bases. Germline CDR1 reads MDHEN; CDR2 reads SYDVKM. Unmatched junction bases numbered 3, after V lost 2 bases and J lost 7 bases. This CDR3 is built from 13 residues. In DNA, the CDR3 is TGTGCCAGCAGTTTAGACAGGGGGGTTGAGCAGTACTTC. Its translation: CASSLDRGVEQYF.

This clonotype has a count of ten or more. The chain carries TRBV7-2 and TRBJ2-7; 10 nucleotides agree with TRBD2. This CDR3 is built from 17 residues. The J segment lost 4 bases and the V segment lost 0 bases, leaving 9 bases of the junction unmatched. Per germline, CDR1 SGHTA and CDR2 FQGNSA. The CDR3 sequence: CASSLARELAGPYEQYF. The CDR3 DNA reads as TGTGCCAGCAGCTTAGCACGGGAACTAGCGGGACCTTACGAGCAGTACTTC.

The J gene is TRBJ2-7, the V gene TRBV6-1, with 9 bases that match TRBD2. CDR1 is MNHNS and CDR2 is SASEGT in the germline V gene. This CDR3 is 15 amino acids long. The ends lost 6 bases at V and 2 bases at J; junction bases unmatched: 8. CDR3 residues: CASRGRLAVPYEQYF. The CDR3 nucleotides read TGTGCCAGCAGGGGACGACTAGCGGTCCCCTACGAGCAGTACTTC.

This clonotype came up a few times. This chain joins TRBV14 and TRBJ2-7; D might be TRBD2 (5 bases). Trimming pared 5 bases from V and 1 base from J, leaving 12 bases between. CDR3 size: 14 residues. The V gene's germline CDR1 is SGHDN and CDR2 FVKESK. CDR3 protein: CASSDGDRSYEQYF. The CDR3 DNA sequence: TGTGCCAGCAGCGACGGGGATAGGTCCTACGAGCAGTACTTC.

This clonotype was seen a handful of times. The chain joins TRBV7-9 to TRBJ2-7, with 8 bases fitting TRBD1. With V trimmed by 10 bases and J by 5 bases, 13 bases remained unmatched. The CDR3 extends over 14 amino acids. Germline V lookup: CDR1 SEHNR, CDR2 FQNEAQ (reference sequence). In DNA, the CDR3 is TGTGCCACCACAACCCGGACAGGGCGGGACGAGCAGTACTTC. It is translated as CATTTRTGRDEQYF.

The chain carries TRBV19 and TRBJ1-5, with D possibly being TRBD1 (6 bases). V was trimmed by 6 bases and J by 6 bases, leaving 9 bases between them. The CDR3 runs 12 residues. Germline loops: CDR1 LNHDA, CDR2 SQIVND (reference sequence). In nucleotides, the CDR3 is TGTGCCAGTAGCAGGGGAGTTCAGCCCCAGCATTTT. This translates into CASSRGVQPQHF.

A few counts support this clonotype. The rearrangement links TRBV29-1 to TRBJ1-1; D perhaps matches TRBD1 (6 bases). Trimming shortened V by 0 bases and J by 1 base, and 9 bases separated the two germline ends. Germline loops: CDR1 SQVTM, CDR2 ANQGSEA. The CDR3 has 14 amino acids. The CDR3 loop is CSVEDARGNTEAFF. The CDR3 DNA is TGCAGCGTTGAAGATGCCAGGGGGAACACTGAAGCTTTCTTT.

The chain joins TRBV7-2 to TRBJ2-4; the D gene is possibly TRBD1 (5 bases). Looked up from germline, CDR1 is SGHTA and CDR2 is FQGNSA. This CDR3 comprises 14 residues. The ends were cut back, 2 bases at V and 7 bases at J, with 12 bases in the middle. In DNA, the CDR3 is TGTGCCAGCAGCTTACGGCAGGGTCGGAACATTCAGTACTTC. It codes for CASSLRQGRNIQYF.

The table lists this clonotype with a few counts. V usage is TRBV7-9 and J usage is TRBJ2-1; 8 nucleotides align to TRBD2. The ends lost 3 bases at V and 0 bases at J; junction bases unmatched: 4. The CDR3 is made up of 16 amino acids. Germline CDR1 reads SEHNR; CDR2 reads FQNEAQ (reference sequence). The CDR3 region has the DNA TGTGCCAGCAGCTTGACTAGCGATAGCTCCTACAATGAGCAGTTCTTC. It codes for CASSLTSDSSYNEQFF.

The J gene is TRBJ2-7, the V gene TRBV28; TRBD2 matches 15 bases. V was pared by 5 bases and J by 6 bases, with 11 bases of the junction left unmatched. This CDR3 has 17 amino acids. Germline loops: CDR1 MDHEN, CDR2 SYDVKM. CDR3: CASSHVPRTSGRGEQYF. The DNA for the CDR3 is TGTGCCAGCAGTCACGTACCCAGGACTAGCGGGAGGGGCGAGCAGTACTTC.

Here the CDR3 reads CASSLVVAGDHYEQYF. In nucleotides, the CDR3 is TGTGCCAGCAGCTTAGTGGTAGCGGGTGATCACTACGAGCAGTACTTC. The rearrangement joins TRBV7-2 to TRBJ2-7; TRBD2 matches 7 bases. The V gene's germline CDR1 is SGHTA and CDR2 FQGNSA. V shed 1 base and J 3 bases; nucleotides not matched to a gene: 9. The length of the CDR3 is 16 residues.

In this sample, this clonotype turned up once. The chain has TRBV6-2 or TRBV6-3 and TRBJ2-3; weak D call: TRBD2 (6 bases). With 8 bases removed from V and 4 bases from J, the gap between germline ends came to 10 bases. Per germline, CDR1 MNHEY and CDR2 SVGEGT. The CDR3 is 12 amino acids. The CDR3 is CASSPGADTQYF. The CDR3 nucleotides read TGTGCCAGCTCACCGGGGGCAGATACGCAGTATTTT.

The chain employs TRBV7-2 and TRBJ1-1; 9 bases align to TRBD1. This CDR3 contains 18 residues. Germline CDR1 and CDR2: SGHTA and FQGNSA. J lost 5 bases, V lost 4 bases, and 17 bases had no gene match. The CDR3 here is CASSSPLLTGGVWTEAFF. The CDR3 DNA reads as TGTGCCAGCAGCTCGCCCCTGTTAACAGGGGGCGTATGGACTGAAGCTTTCTTT.

This clonotype was seen only a few times. The rearrangement links TRBV29-1 to TRBJ1-2; D is possibly TRBD1 (5 bases). The V gene's germline CDR1 is SQVTM and CDR2 ANQGSEA. V dropped 4 bases and J dropped 2 bases, with 11 bases sitting between them. The CDR3 totals 13 residues. CDR3 nucleotide sequence: TGCAGCGTTGTTCGGGCAGGGAACTATGGCTACACCTTC. It yields the protein CSVVRAGNYGYTF.

This sequence joins TRBV28 and TRBJ2-7, with D perhaps assigned TRBD1 or TRBD2 (5 bases each). The CDR3 runs to 13 residues. Germline values: CDR1 MDHEN, CDR2 SYDVKM. V gave up 6 bases and J gave up 4 bases, with 13 bases separating them. The CDR3 DNA follows: TGTGCCAGCAGGGGACGAGAGATTTACGAGCAGTACTTC. Encoded protein: CASRGREIYEQYF. Full variable domain (missing parts from reference TRBV28 and TRBJ2-7): DVKVTQSSRYLVKRTGEKVFLECVQDMDHENMFWYRQDPGLGLRLIYFSYDVKMKEKGDIPEGYSVSREKKERFSLILESASTNQTSMYLCASRGREIYEQYFGPGTRLTVT.

The rearrangement uses TRBV4-1 and TRBJ1-2, with D tentatively TRBD1 (5 bases). The germline V gene encodes CDR1 MGHRA and CDR2 YSYEKL. The CDR3 runs to 16 residues. V lost 4 bases and J 0 bases, leaving 15 bases between the germline ends. CDR3 DNA: TGCGCCAGCAGCCCCGCGGAGGGGTCAGCTAACTATGGCTACACCTTC. Residues: CASSPAEGSANYGYTF.

The chain joins TRBV11-3 to TRBJ2-1, with D tentatively TRBD2 (6 bases). V was clipped by 5 bases and J by 0 bases, with 14 bases between them. CDR1 and CDR2 from the germline V gene are SGHNT and YENEEA. This CDR3 spans 16 amino acids. CDR3 amino acids: CASSPRGASSYNEQFF. The CDR3 nucleotides are TGTGCCAGCAGCCCCCGCGGGGCCTCCTCCTACAATGAGCAGTTCTTC.

The rearrangement joins TRBV29-1 to TRBJ1-1, with D maybe TRBD1 (6 bases). V lost 6 bases and J 0 bases, leaving 8 bases between the germline ends. In germline, CDR1 is SQVTM, CDR2 ANQGSEA. The CDR3 is 12 residues long. The CDR3 is CSVRQVNTEAFF. The CDR3 DNA follows: TGCAGCGTACGACAGGTGAACACTGAAGCTTTCTTT.